This record covers a single TCR beta chain. Its antigen is unidentified. ViraFEST expansion of antigen-specific CD4+ T cells with viral peptide pools preceded sequencing. Following culture for 9 to 11 days, CD4+ T cells were isolated. It was between March and December 2020 that the person had a SARS-CoV-2 infection confirmed by PCR. Assay used: immunoSEQ multiplex PCR; TCRdb lists only in-frame clones, some missing. This sample carries roughly 70,000 clones, around 72% of them seen once, and the ten largest clones take over 4.5%. This sample stems from a study of vaccination effects on CD4 cells after COVID-19. V shed 0 bases and J shed 2 bases, with 8 bases lying between them. The CDR3 sequence is 15 residues long. CDR1 and CDR2 from the germline V gene are KGHSH and LQKENI.

The origin of this receptor is a human donor who had a prior SARS-CoV-2 infection. Sequencing was performed on CD4+ T cells from PBMCs cultured with HIV peptides, taken before COVID-19 vaccination. Subset denoted: HIV-1 Nef peptide pool negative control/reference culture. J is TRBJ2-1 and V is TRBV18; D is perhaps TRBD1 or TRBD2 (5 bases each). Here the CDR3 reads CASSPPGEPYNEQFF. In nucleotides, the CDR3 is TGTGCCAGCTCACCACCGGGGGAGCCCTACAATGAGCAGTTCTTC.